The 18 T cell receptor beta chains given below trace back to one sample, sequenced in a study of shared clonotypes between healthy human individuals (dated by TCRdb to the early 2020s). Libraries were made using the immunoSEQ multiplex PCR assay. Here the immuneACCESS table is served through TCRdb, limited to in-frame sequences with V and J called. Missing clones are a known gap in these copies; in checked studies unresolved V genes cover under half, and the rest lacks a known reason. In all, the sample holds about 500,000 clones, and around 77% of those were seen once. Of the sample, 12% is held by the ten largest clones. Sequences were obtained from PBMCs. The receptors were gathered from a woman aged 40 to 49 in good health. Some clones in this sample may be carry-over from other donors' samples.

This chain's CDR3 is CAWSVMQIQETQYF. CDR3 nucleotides: TGTGCCTGGAGTGTAATGCAAATTCAAGAGACCCAGTACTTC. The chain carries TRBV30 and TRBJ2-5; D is uncertain. Germline CDR1 and CDR2: GTSNPN and SVGIG (reference sequence). The CDR3 covers 14 residues. Trimming pared 0 bases from V and 2 bases from J, leaving 10 bases between.

V gene TRBV5-1 combines with J gene TRBJ2-7; D ambiguous. The CDR3 covers 16 residues. Germline V gene data show CDR1 as SGHRS and CDR2 as YFSETQ. Trimming shortened V by 0 bases and J by 0 bases, and 13 bases separated the two germline ends. The CDR3 region has the DNA TGCGCCAGCAGCTTGGCCGTGGGCGGTGGCTCCTACGAGCAGTACTTC. Translated: CASSLAVGGGSYEQYF.

V is TRBV19 and J is TRBJ2-1; no firm D call. V gave up 6 bases and J gave up 7 bases, with 16 bases separating them. Germline V gives CDR1 LNHDA, CDR2 SQIVND (reference sequence). There are 14 residues in the CDR3. The CDR3 sequence is CASRLMGTNNEQFF. For the CDR3, the DNA is TGTGCCAGTAGGCTAATGGGAACAAATAATGAGCAGTTCTTC.

The genes are TRBV2 and TRBJ1-4; D not certain. Trimming stripped 8 bases from V and 10 bases from J, with 8 bases between. Germline V gives CDR1 SNHLY, CDR2 FYNNEI. The CDR3 is made up of 10 amino acids. The CDR3 nucleotides are TGTGCCAGCGGGCGGGGAAAACTGTTTTTT. Its translation: CASGRGKLFF.

The chain carries TRBV20-1 and TRBJ1-2; D is undetermined. Germline CDR1 and CDR2: DFQATT and SNEGSKA (reference sequence). V was clipped by 0 bases and J by 8 bases, with 7 bases between them. The CDR3 is 11 amino acids. The CDR3, as DNA: TGCAGTGCTAGAGACGGAAGGGGCTACACCTTC. Translation: CSARDGRGYTF.

This clone occurred once. The genes are TRBV7-3 and TRBJ2-2; 8 bases are shared with TRBD2. The CDR3 sequence is 17 residues long. Trimming cost V 5 bases and J 6 bases; bases outside gene matches: 14. Germline CDR1 reads SGHTA; CDR2 reads FQGTGA. Written as DNA, the CDR3 is TGTGCCAGCAGCCCCGAGAACAGCGGGAGCGGGGCCGGGGAGCTGTTTTTT. Protein sequence: CASSPENSGSGAGELFF. Full variable domain (remainder filled in from reference TRBV7-3 and TRBJ2-2): GAGVSQTPSNKVTEKGKYVELRCDPISGHTALYWYRQSLGQGPEFLIYFQGTGAADDSGLPNDRFFAVRPEGSVSTLKIQRTERGDSAVYLCASSPENSGSGAGELFFGEGSRLTVL.

This clone occurred a few times. This chain links TRBV28 with TRBJ1-5, with 7 positions matching TRBD1. The CDR3 is made up of 16 amino acids. Germline CDR1 reads MDHEN; CDR2 reads SYDVKM. V shed 4 bases and J 3 bases; nucleotides not matched to a gene: 9. The CDR3 loop reads CASSYDRTGFNQPQHF. In DNA form, the CDR3 reads TGTGCCAGCAGTTACGACCGGACAGGTTTCAATCAGCCCCAGCATTTT.

This clone was counted at least ten times. This chain connects TRBV5-1 to TRBJ1-2; 9 nucleotides line up with TRBD1. This CDR3 spans 12 amino acids. The V and J ends lost 8 bases and 7 bases, in that order; junction bases with no gene match: 6. Germline loops: CDR1 SGHRS, CDR2 YFSETQ. The CDR3 nucleotides are TGCGCCAGTAAACAGGGGGCGGGTGGCTACACCTTC. Its translation: CASKQGAGGYTF.

The V call is TRBV2, the J call TRBJ2-7, with a weak D call TRBD2 (6 bases). V was cut by 4 bases and J by 6 bases, with 10 bases left in between. CDR3 length: 12 residues. Germline V CDR1 and CDR2: SNHLY, FYNNEI. The CDR3 DNA sequence: TGTGCCAGCAGTGTTCTAGCGAGCGAGCAGTACTTC. This translates into CASSVLASEQYF. The full variable domain, its missing parts supplied by reference TRBV2 and TRBJ2-7, is EPEVTQTPSHQVTQMGQEVILRCVPISNHLYFYWYRQILGQKVEFLVSFYNNEISEKSEIFDDQFSVERPDGSNFTLKIRSTKLEDSAMYFCASSVLASEQYFGPGTRLTVT.

V is TRBV28 and J is TRBJ2-2, with 9 bases fitting TRBD1. This CDR3 has 16 amino acids. J was trimmed by 0 bases and V by 6 bases; bases with no gene match: 5. In germline, CDR1 is MDHEN, CDR2 SYDVKM. The CDR3 reads CASRMDRGSNTGELFF. The CDR3, as DNA: TGTGCCAGCAGAATGGACAGGGGATCGAACACCGGGGAGCTGTTTTTT.

V usage is TRBV19 and J usage is TRBJ2-7; D gene uncertain. Trimming removed 1 base at V and 0 bases at J, with 10 bases between. The CDR3 loop spans 15 amino acids. Germline V gene sequence: CDR1 LNHDA, CDR2 SQIVND (reference sequence). The CDR3 sequence is CASSIALLPSYEQYF. The CDR3 coding sequence is TGTGCCAGTAGTATAGCGCTACTCCCCTCCTACGAGCAGTACTTC.

This clone was picked up a small number of times. V and J are TRBV7-2 and TRBJ2-5; D possibly uses TRBD1 or TRBD2 (5 bases each). The J call is in doubt because the DNA end fits TRBJ2-7 better. The CDR3 spans 14 residues. CDR1 is SGHTA and CDR2 is FQGNSA in the germline V gene. In DNA form, the CDR3 reads TGTGCCAGCAGTCGGGGACGTGGCGCCTACGAGCAGTACTTC. This sequence encodes CASSRGRGAYEQYF.

This clone was found once. Different DNA sequences within this sample yield the same CDR3. V gene TRBV5-6 combines with J gene TRBJ1-1, with TRBD1 matching 8 bases. The CDR3 extends over 15 amino acids. From germline, CDR1 is SGHDT and CDR2 YYEEEE. J gave up 8 bases and V 4 bases, and 13 bases lay outside the gene matches. CDR3 nucleotides: TGTGCCAGCAGCCCAGAGACAGGGGCGGTGGCCGAAGCTTTCTTT. Its protein is CASSPETGAVAEAFF.

On this clone: Relative to the germline gene, one junction end is altered; a read error may explain this. Other DNA sequences within the sample encode an identical CDR3. The J gene is TRBJ1-1, the V gene TRBV9; tentative D call: TRBD1 (6 bases). CDR1 and CDR2 from the germline V gene are SGDLS and YYNGEE. The length of the CDR3 is 16 residues. The CDR3 reads CASSVEGGVRETEAFF. Written as DNA, the CDR3 is TGTGCCAGCAGCGTAGAGGGGGGCGTCAGGGAGACTGAGGCTTTCTTT.

This chain uses TRBV4-3 with TRBJ1-1, with D possibly being TRBD1 (5 bases). CDR1 and CDR2 from the germline V gene are LGHNA and YSLEER. V was pared by 3 bases and J by 4 bases, with 15 bases between. The CDR3 length is 15 residues. CDR3 loop: CASSQAGGGSTEAFF. In DNA form, the CDR3 reads TGCGCCAGCAGCCAGGCCGGGGGGGGATCCACTGAAGCTTTCTTT.

V is TRBV5-1 and J is TRBJ2-1, with 10 bases identical to TRBD2. The junction had 6 bases not matched to a gene; V was cut back by 2 bases and J by 7 bases. Germline CDR1 and CDR2: SGHRS and YFSETQ. The length of the CDR3 is 15 residues. The CDR3 sequence: CASSFLAGELNEQFF. CDR3 bases: TGCGCCAGCAGCTTTCTAGCGGGGGAACTGAATGAGCAGTTCTTC.

This clone was found once. This rearrangement joins TRBV7-2 to TRBJ2-7; 10 nucleotides agree with TRBD1. V gave up 1 base and J gave up 2 bases; unmatched junction bases: 2. CDR1 and CDR2 from the germline V gene are SGHTA and FQGNSA. This CDR3 is 15 amino acids long. The CDR3 region is CASSLGTGGTYEQYF. CDR3 coding DNA: TGTGCCAGCAGCTTAGGGACAGGGGGTACCTACGAGCAGTACTTC. The variable domain in full, completed from reference TRBV7-2 and TRBJ2-7, reads GAGVSQSPSNKVTEKGKDVELRCDPISGHTALYWYRQSLGQGLEFLIYFQGNSAPDKSGLPSDRFSAERTGGSVSTLTIQRTQQEDSAVYLCASSLGTGGTYEQYFGPGTRLTVT.

The chain links TRBV30 to TRBJ2-1; 10 bases map to TRBD2. The CDR3 is 14 amino acids. Trimming removed 4 bases from V and 6 bases from J; junction bases left unmatched: 6. Germline CDR1 GTSNPN, CDR2 SVGIG (reference sequence). The CDR3 nucleotides are TGTGCCTGGACCGGGACTAGCGTAACCAATGAGCAGTTCTTC. Translated: CAWTGTSVTNEQFF.